The TCR beta chain under discussion was sequenced for a study of shared clonotypes between healthy human individuals (dated by TCRdb to the early 2020s). Regarding the research as a whole: A couple of women and a few men aged 18 to 49 years were included in the cohort. For each donor, CD4 naive and CD4 memory were each run on three plates, CD8 naive on two plates, and CD8 memory on one plate. Each donor's leukapheresis produced roughly between about 0.8 and 8.9 billion PBMCs. To estimate repertoire size and how much clonotypes are shared between individuals, the study performed deep sequencing of blood TCR repertoires from roughly five healthy adults. To increase sequencing depth and limit assay-specific biases, different laboratories used diverse techniques to prepare libraries and sequence TCR repertoires. The paper as a whole reports these results and caveats: Compared with non-shared clonotypes, clonotypes shared by all four sorted-subset donors had higher generation probabilities. Only blood was sampled, and tissue TCR repertoires likely differ from those in blood. The genetic and exposure-history diversity represented was limited by the small number of donors. Pairwise subsampling indicated that sequencing depth was expected to affect the degree of clonotype sharing among donors. Estimated clonotype richness was generally larger for naive than for memory subsets. When four donors were compared, the shared fraction of clonotypes was around 5% for naive CD4, around 3.6% for naive CD8, 2.3% for memory CD4, and roughly 0.4% for memory CD8. Even with the large sequencing depth, rarefaction of the sorted-subset datasets indicated that sequencing was incomplete.

The trim is 2 bases for V and 0 bases for J, with a gap of 11 bases between the germline ends. The CDR3, cysteine through phenylalanine, is 15 amino acids long. Only CDR3 DNA is held: 45 bases, read in frame from base 1. CDR1 and CDR2 (MNHNS, SASEGT) derive from the germline V gene. Using the deep immunoSEQ assay, TCR CDR3 regions were amplified from genomic DNA by multiplex PCR. For each cell subset, the extracted genomic DNA was distributed evenly across all wells of several immunoSEQ 96-well plates, and each plate served as one replicate. For sorted subsets, about 220 ng of genomic DNA, equivalent to roughly 30,000 T cell genomes, went into each replicate PCR. The purified libraries were quantified using a Qubit 3.0 fluorometer, sized with a Bioanalyzer 2100, and then quantified again using the KAPA Library Quantification kit. Each immunoSEQ 96-well plate was sequenced on its own single-read 150-cycle Illumina NextSeq 550 flow cell. The study's own analysis went as follows. Because only junctional sequences without quality scores were contained in the immunoSEQ output, filtering matching that applied to full-length reads could not be performed. Sequences were annotated with PyIR, a Python wrapper for IgBLAST v1.9, using IMGT germline references to assign V/J genes and CDR3. Reads were removed for weak V/J assignments (E-value above 1e-6), missing CDR3, stop codons, out-of-frame junctions, or ambiguous translated residues. V3J clonotypes were defined as sequences sharing the same inferred V gene, J gene, and CDR3 amino acid sequence. To compute the percentage overlap between repertoires, the number of shared unique clonotypes was divided by the size of the smaller repertoire. Repertoire richness was assessed with RTK rarefaction, the Chao1 estimator, and Recon v2.1 estimates of unobserved clonotypes. OLGA was used to compute generation probabilities for all TCRbeta clonotypes that the gDNA method yielded from a few donors. As stored in TCRdb, this immuneACCESS dataset retains in-frame rearrangements with V and J assigned. A fraction of the clones does not appear; measured against another copy, unresolved V genes explain less than half of the discrepancy, and the remainder lacks a known reason. D and trimming were read from the DNA, whereas the V and J calls and clone size are those reported in that table. This sample is represented by about 1 million clones; roughly 70% of them were singletons. The ten largest account for approximately 1.5% of the sample.

As to this clone: Its antigen has not been determined. Nothing much larger sits one base from this clone, and base qualities are not available.

Healthy HIV-negative adults with no recently reported acute infections or vaccinations were included as donors. Every donor was a Caucasian adult residing in Nashville, Tennessee, USA. Magnetic negative selection was used to enrich CD4+ T cells, after which naive cells were positively selected on CD45RA and the negative fraction became the memory subset. Blood was obtained by leukapheresis, after which PBMCs were separated by Ficoll-Histopaque density gradient centrifugation and cryopreserved in liquid nitrogen vapor phase. Purity and quantity of every magnetically sorted T cell population were checked by analytical flow cytometry. From each sorted fraction, genomic DNA was isolated and quantified by UV absorbance on a Nanodrop 2000c.

Recombination joined TRBV6-1 with TRBJ2-7; too little of a D gene remains to name it. This TCR was recovered from a man between 18 and 29 years old in good health. Sequenced: memory CD4+ T cells sorted from blood. Interpreted using the paper, the cell subset or site label stands for: CD45RA-negative fraction. The base sequence is TGTGCCAGCAGTGAACGGTCCGCGAGCTCCTACGAGCAGTACTTC. It is translated as CASSERSASSYEQYF.